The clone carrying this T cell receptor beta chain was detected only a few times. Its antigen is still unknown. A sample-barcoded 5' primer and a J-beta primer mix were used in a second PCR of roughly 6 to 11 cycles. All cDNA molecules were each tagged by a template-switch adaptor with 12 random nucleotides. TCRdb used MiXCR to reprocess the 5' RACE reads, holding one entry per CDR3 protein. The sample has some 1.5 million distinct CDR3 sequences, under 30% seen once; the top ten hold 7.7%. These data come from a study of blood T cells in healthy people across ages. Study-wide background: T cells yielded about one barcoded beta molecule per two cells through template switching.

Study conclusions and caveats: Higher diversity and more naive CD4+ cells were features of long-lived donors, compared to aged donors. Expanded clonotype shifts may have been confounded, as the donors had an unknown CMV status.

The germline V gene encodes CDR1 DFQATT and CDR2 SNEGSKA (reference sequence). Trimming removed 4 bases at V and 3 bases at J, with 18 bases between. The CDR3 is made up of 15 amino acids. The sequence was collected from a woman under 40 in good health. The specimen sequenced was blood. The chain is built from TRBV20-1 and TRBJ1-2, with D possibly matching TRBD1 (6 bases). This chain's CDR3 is CSAIGRGEGDYGYTF. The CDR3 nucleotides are TGCAGTGCTATTGGCCGGGGCGAGGGGGACTATGGCTACACCTTC.